This TCR beta chain was identified in a study of patients and donors after allogeneic stem cell transplantation. The CDR3 has 13 residues. CDR1 and CDR2 (germline): SGHVS, FQNEAQ. V dropped 0 bases and J dropped 4 bases, with 5 bases sitting between them. There are a few counts of this clonotype. Using its own MiXCR run on the RT-PCR reads, TCRdb lists one record per CDR3 protein. Of fewer than 75,000 distinct CDR3 sequences listed, more than 25% are singletons. The genes are TRBV7-8 and TRBJ2-3; D is ambiguous. Sequenced material: blood, either unsorted or a sorted T cell fraction (not recorded which). The TCR was taken from a human donor who was either an allogeneic HSCT recipient or a stem cell or donor lymphocyte infusion donor (not recorded which). It is not recorded whose cells these are; they may come from a transplant donor. The CDR3 spells CASSLAKADTQYF. CDR3 sequence (DNA): TGTGCCAGCAGCTTAGCAAAGGCAGATACGCAGTATTTT.